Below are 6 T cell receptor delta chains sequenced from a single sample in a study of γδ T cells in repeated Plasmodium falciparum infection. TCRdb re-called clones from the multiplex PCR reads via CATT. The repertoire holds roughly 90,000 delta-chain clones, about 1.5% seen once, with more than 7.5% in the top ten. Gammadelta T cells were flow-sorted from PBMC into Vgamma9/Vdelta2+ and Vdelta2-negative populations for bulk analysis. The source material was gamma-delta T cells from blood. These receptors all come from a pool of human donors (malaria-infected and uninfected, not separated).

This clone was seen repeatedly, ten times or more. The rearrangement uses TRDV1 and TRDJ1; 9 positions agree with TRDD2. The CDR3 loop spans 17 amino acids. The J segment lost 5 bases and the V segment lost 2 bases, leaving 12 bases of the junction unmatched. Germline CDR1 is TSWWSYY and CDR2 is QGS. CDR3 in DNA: TGTGCTCTTGGGGAAACTCCTTCCTACGGGGGATGGGATAAACTCATCTTT. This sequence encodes CALGETPSYGGWDKLIF.

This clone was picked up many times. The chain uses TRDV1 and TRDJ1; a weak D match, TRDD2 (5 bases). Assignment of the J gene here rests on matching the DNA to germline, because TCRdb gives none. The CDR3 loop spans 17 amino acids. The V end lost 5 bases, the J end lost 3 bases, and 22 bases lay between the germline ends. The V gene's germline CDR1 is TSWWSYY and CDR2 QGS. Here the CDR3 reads CALGPQGPTRRADKLIF. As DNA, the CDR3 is TGTGCTCTTGGGCCCCAGGGCCCTACCCGACGGGCCGATAAACTCATCTTT.

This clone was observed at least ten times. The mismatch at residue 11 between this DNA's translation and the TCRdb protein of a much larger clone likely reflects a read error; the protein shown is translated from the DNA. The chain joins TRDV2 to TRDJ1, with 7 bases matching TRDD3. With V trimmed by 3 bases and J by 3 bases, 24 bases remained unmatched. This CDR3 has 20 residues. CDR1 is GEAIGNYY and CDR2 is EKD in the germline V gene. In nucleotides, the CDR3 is TGTGCCTGTGACCCAATCAGCGGCGGGGGGATGCGCGAATTGGCCGATAAACTCATCTTT. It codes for CACDPISGGGMRELADKLIF.

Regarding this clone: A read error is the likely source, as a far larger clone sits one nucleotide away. CDR3 in amino acids: CACDSAASQHRGYRGELIF. CDR3 DNA sequence: TGTGCCTGTGACTCGGCCGCCTCTCAACACCGGGGGTATAGGGGGGAGCTCATCTTT. No J gene was assigned, while the V gene was called as TRDV2; TRDD3, the table's D call, lacks a check against the DNA. Germline assignment: CDR1 GEAIGNYY and CDR2 EKD. The CDR3 length is 19 residues.

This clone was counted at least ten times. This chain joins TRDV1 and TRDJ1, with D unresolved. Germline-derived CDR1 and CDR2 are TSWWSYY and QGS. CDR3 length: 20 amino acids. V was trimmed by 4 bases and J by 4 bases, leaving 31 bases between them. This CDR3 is CALGALRRELARGYSDKLIF. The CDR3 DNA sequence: TGTGCTCTTGGGGCCCTCCGAAGAGAACTAGCAAGGGGTTACAGCGATAAACTCATCTTT.

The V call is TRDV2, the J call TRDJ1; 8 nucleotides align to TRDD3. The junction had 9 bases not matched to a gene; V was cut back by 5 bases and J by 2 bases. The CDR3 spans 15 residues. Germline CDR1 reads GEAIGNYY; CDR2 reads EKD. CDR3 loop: CACASLTGGTDKLIF. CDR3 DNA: TGTGCCTGTGCTTCCCTTACTGGGGGGACCGATAAACTCATCTTT.